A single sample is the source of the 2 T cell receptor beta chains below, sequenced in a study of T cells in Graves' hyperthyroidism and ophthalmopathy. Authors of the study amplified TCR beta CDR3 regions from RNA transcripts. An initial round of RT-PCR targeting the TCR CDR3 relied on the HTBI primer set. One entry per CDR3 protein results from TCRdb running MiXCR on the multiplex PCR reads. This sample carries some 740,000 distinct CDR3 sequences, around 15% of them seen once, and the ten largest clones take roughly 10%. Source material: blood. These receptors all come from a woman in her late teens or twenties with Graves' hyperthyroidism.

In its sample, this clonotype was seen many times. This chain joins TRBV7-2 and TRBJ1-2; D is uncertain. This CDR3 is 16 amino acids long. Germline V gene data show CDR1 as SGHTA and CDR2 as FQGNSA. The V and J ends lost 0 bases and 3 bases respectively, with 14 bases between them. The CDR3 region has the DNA TGTGCCAGCAGCTTAGCGTTTACCTCTAAGGACTATGGCTACACCTTC. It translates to CASSLAFTSKDYGYTF. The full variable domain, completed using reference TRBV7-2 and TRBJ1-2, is GAGVSQSPSNKVTEKGKDVELRCDPISGHTALYWYRQSLGQGLEFLIYFQGNSAPDKSGLPSDRFSAERTGGSVSTLTIQRTQQEDSAVYLCASSLAFTSKDYGYTFGSGTRLTVV.

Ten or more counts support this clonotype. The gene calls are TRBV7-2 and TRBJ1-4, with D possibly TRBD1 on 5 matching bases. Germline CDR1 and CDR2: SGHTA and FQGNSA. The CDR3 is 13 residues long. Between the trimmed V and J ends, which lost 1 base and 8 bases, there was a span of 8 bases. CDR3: CASSLGGGEKLFF. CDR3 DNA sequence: TGTGCCAGCAGCTTAGGGGGCGGCGAAAAACTGTTTTTT.